Detailed here is one TCR beta chain. Sequencing used immunoSEQ multiplex PCR; TCRdb keeps in-frame clones, though not all of them. The profile shows 120,000 to 150,000 clones, roughly 93% of them singletons. CDR3 length equals 14 residues. The record originates from a study of control samples from healthy donors and cancer patients. The V and J genes are TRBV21-1 and TRBJ1-2; TRBD1 is the table's D call, not checked against the DNA. TRBV21-1 is a listed pseudogene. The sample was blood. The receptor was derived from a man aged 18 to 29 in good health. The CDR3 spells CASSPQQGAYGYTF. The DNA for the CDR3 is TGTGCCAGCAGCCCCCAACAGGGGGCATATGGCTACACCTTC.